A selection of T cell receptor beta chains follows, all from one sample in a study of blood T cells in healthy people across ages. MiXCR, applied by TCRdb to the 5' RACE reads, yields one record per CDR3 protein. The table lists 750,000 to 950,000 distinct CDR3 sequences, 25% to 30% of them singletons. The sample was also linked to a second study, of T cells of mothers and their children.

The sequenced sample was blood. These receptors were taken from a woman aged 40-49 years in good health. Both conserved end residues are trimmed from each CDR3. A D gene is named only where the DNA matches it firmly.

V gene | D gene | CDR3 protein
TRBV2 | TRBD2 | ASSLSRGGVNEQF
TRBV20-1 | TRBD2 | SASLPSGGTYNEQF
TRBV5-1 | - | ASSTDRDTAIYEQY
TRBV7-2 | - | ASSFIGQETQY
TRBV2 | - | ASSLAPGDTQY
TRBV7-2 | - | ASSVRDNSPLH
TRBV28 | - | ASSLSSSGSRTQY
TRBV20-1 | - | SARADFDSPLH
TRBV12-3/TRBV12-4 | - | ASSFFGRAYEQF
TRBV28 | - | AGSFEKSMVAQY
TRBV12-3/TRBV12-4 | - | ASSKGGGRSQH
TRBV19 | - | ASSIGSASYEQF
TRBV7-3 | TRBD2 | ASSLEGAYSGGPSTDTQY